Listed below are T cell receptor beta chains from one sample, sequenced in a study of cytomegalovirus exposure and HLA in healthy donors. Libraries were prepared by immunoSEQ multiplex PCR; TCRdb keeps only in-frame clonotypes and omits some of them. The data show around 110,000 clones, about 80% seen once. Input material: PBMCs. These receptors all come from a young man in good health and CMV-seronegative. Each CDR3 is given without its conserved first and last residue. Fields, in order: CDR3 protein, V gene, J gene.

ASSEALQIEMAEAEAF,TRBV2,TRBJ1-1
ARSLVGFKGYT,TRBV5-3,TRBJ1-2
ASSSPSGTPTEAF,TRBV28,TRBJ1-1
ASSLVGGNPYNEQF,TRBV5-1,TRBJ2-1
ASSHLGDQGNQPQH,TRBV7-9,TRBJ1-5
ASSYISGKQY,TRBV6-5,TRBJ2-7
ASSPTQGNEQF,TRBV4-1,TRBJ2-1
ASSREGQGTQY,TRBV7-9,TRBJ2-5
ASSNGGISYEQY,TRBV21-1,TRBJ2-7
ASSGGGGAWD,TRBV25-1,TRBJ2-7
ASSPTGTRSTDTQY,TRBV13,TRBJ2-3
ASSSRDTSHEQY,TRBV7-8,TRBJ2-7
ASSVQFYGGTEAF,TRBV6-5,TRBJ1-1
ASSPPGGRVNTEAF,TRBV7-9,TRBJ1-1
ASSMTEPTYEQY,TRBV6-5,TRBJ2-7
ASKQGLGTGLF,TRBV19,TRBJ1-4
AISESLQGGNTIY,TRBV10-3,TRBJ1-3
AGSLGTGAYEQY,TRBV5-1,TRBJ2-7
ASSEAPERGNEQF,TRBV6-1,TRBJ2-1
ASSTLAGGTETQY,TRBV27,TRBJ2-5
ASSSGQGGYT,TRBV2,TRBJ1-2
AWRRGGAQLNTGELF,TRBV30,TRBJ2-2